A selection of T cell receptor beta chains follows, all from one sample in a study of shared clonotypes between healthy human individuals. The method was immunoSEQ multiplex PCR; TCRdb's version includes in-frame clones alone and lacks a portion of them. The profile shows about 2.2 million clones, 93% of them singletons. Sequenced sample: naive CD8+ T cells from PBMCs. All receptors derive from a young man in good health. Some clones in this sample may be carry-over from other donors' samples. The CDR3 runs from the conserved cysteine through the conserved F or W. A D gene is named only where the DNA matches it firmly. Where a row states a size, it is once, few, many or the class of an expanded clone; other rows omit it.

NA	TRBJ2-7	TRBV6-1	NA	TGTGCCAGCAGTCGAACAGGGCGAGGCTCCTACGAGCAGTACTTC	CASSRTGRGSYEQYF
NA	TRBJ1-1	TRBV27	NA	TGTGCCAGCAGTTTGAGGGCAGGATGGACTGAAGCTTTCTTT	CASSLRAGWTEAFF
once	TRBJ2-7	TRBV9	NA	TGTGCCAGCAGCGGAGATAAACAGGGCATGCGGGGCCACGACGAGCAGTACTTC	CASSGDKQGMRGHDEQYF
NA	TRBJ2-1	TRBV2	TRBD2	TGTGCCAGCACGCGATTGGCGGGAGGGCCTTACAATGAGCAGTTCTTC	CASTRLAGGPYNEQFF
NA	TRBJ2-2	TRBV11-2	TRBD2	TGTGCCAGCAGCCGAGGCCAGCGGGAGAACACCGGGGAGCTGTTTTTT	CASSRGQRENTGELFF
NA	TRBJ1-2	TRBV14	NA	TGTGCCAGCAGCCCGCAGGGGTCGGGATATGGCTACACCTTC	CASSPQGSGYGYTF
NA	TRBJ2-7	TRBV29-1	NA	TGCAGCGTCCACTCGGACAGTTCCTACGAGCAGTACTTC	CSVHSDSSYEQYF
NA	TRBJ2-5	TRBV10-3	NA	TGTGCCATCAGTGAGACCGACGGTCCTAGTCAGACCCAGTACTTC	CAISETDGPSQTQYF
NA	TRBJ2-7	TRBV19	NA	TGTGCCAGTAGTATAGGTGGACTTTTCTCCTACGAGCAGTACTTC	CASSIGGLFSYEQYF
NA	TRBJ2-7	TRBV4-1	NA	TGCGCCAGCAGCCGAGCCAGTGTGCGCTACGAGCAGTACTTC	CASSRASVRYEQYF
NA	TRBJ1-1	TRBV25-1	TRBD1	TGTGCCAGCAGTGAATACCCACGGACAGGCTCGAACACTGAAGCTTTCTTT	CASSEYPRTGSNTEAFF
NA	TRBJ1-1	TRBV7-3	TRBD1	TGTGCCAGCAGCTTAGACAGGGGGACTGAAGCTTTCTTT	CASSLDRGTEAFF
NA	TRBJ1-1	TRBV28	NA	TGTGCCAGCAGTTTACTGCGAAGGGGCACTGAAGCTTTCTTT	CASSLLRRGTEAFF
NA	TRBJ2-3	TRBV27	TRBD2	TGTGCCAGCAGTTCTGGGACTAGCGGGACAGATACGCAGTATTTT	CASSSGTSGTDTQYF
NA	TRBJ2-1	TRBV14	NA	TGTGCCAGCAGCCAAGCGGTCAATGAGCAGTTCTTC	CASSQAVNEQFF
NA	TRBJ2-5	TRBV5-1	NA	TGCGCCAGCAGCGAGGGCCTCGCCGGGGAGACCCAGTACTTC	CASSEGLAGETQYF
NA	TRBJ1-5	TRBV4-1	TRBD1	TGCGCCAGCAGCCAAGATGGGACAGGGAGTTCCCTCAATCAGCCCCAGCATTTT	CASSQDGTGSSLNQPQHF
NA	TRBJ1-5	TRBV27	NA	TGTGCCAGCAGCCCTAACGACAGGCGCGGTCAGCCCCAGCATTTT	CASSPNDRRGQPQHF
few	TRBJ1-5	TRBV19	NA	TGTGCCAGTAGTATAGAGGGGTTTAATCAGCCCCAGCATTTT	CASSIEGFNQPQHF
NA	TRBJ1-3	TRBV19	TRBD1	TGTGCCAGTAGTATCTGGACAGGGGCTGGAAACACCATATATTTT	CASSIWTGAGNTIYF
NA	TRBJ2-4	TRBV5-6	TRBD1	TGTGCCAGCAGCGCTGAGGACAGGGTGGACATTCAGTACTTC	CASSAEDRVDIQYF
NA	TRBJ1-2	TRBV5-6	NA	TGTGCCAGCAGCTTGGTAGGGAACTATGGCTACACCTTC	CASSLVGNYGYTF
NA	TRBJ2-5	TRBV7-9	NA	TGTGCCAGCAGCTTAGGTGTACTGGAGGCCCAGTACTTC	CASSLGVLEAQYF
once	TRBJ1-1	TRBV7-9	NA	TGTGCCAGCAGCTTAAATCCAGGATTGAACACTGAAGCTTTCTTT	CASSLNPGLNTEAFF
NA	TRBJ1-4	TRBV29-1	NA	TGCAGCGCATTGGGGGGGGAGAATCTGTTTTTT	CSALGGENLFF
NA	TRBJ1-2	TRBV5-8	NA	TGTGCCAGCAGCTGGGACCACAGGTCCTCTAACTATGGCTACACCTTC	CASSWDHRSSNYGYTF
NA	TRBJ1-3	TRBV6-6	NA	TGTGCCAGCAGTTACTCTACAGAGTCTGGAAACACCATATATTTT	CASSYSTESGNTIYF
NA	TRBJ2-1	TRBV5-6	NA	TGTGCCAGCAGCTTAGAGGGGGGCTACAATGAGCAGTTCTTC	CASSLEGGYNEQFF
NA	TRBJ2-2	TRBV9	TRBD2	TGTGCCAGCAGCGTATCAAGCGGGGGGAACACCGGGGAGCTGTTTTTT	CASSVSSGGNTGELFF
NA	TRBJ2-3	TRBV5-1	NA	TGCGCCAGCCGGACAGACGGGGGCACAGATACGCAGTATTTT	CASRTDGGTDTQYF
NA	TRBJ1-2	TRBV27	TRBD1	TGTGCCAGCAGTTGGACAGGGATCTACAACTATGGCTACACCTTC	CASSWTGIYNYGYTF
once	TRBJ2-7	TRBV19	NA	TGTGCCAGTAGTACATATTATGACAATCCTGGGGGAGAGCAGTACTTC	CASSTYYDNPGGEQYF
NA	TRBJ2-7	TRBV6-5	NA	TGTGCCAGCAGTTACGGAGAACGGCAGCACGAGCAGTACTTC	CASSYGERQHEQYF